This passage covers 32 T cell receptor beta chains from one sample sequenced in a study of T cell responses to AZD1222 COVID-19 vaccine. The protocol was immunoSEQ multiplex PCR, while the TCRdb copy is restricted to in-frame clones and leaves out a portion. Of about 110,000 clones in the sample, about 90% were seen once. This material consisted of peripheral blood, taken on day 0 of AZD1222 vaccination. Receptors were obtained from an adult in good health.

V gene TRBV5-6 combines with J gene TRBJ1-3; no reliable D call. V dropped 2 bases and J dropped 4 bases, with 13 bases sitting between them. The CDR3 totals 15 residues. Germline values: CDR1 SGHDT, CDR2 YYEEEE. This CDR3 reads CASSFLRISGNTIYF. CDR3 sequence (DNA): TGTGCCAGCAGCTTTTTGAGGATCTCCGGAAACACCATATATTTT.

The rearrangement links TRBV19 to TRBJ1-1; 7 nucleotides align to TRBD1. The V gene end was trimmed by 4 bases and the J gene end by 4 bases; junction bases not matched to a gene: 12. The CDR3 totals 16 residues. Germline assignment: CDR1 LNHDA and CDR2 SQIVND (reference sequence). The CDR3 sequence is CASSTTQRGLGTEAFF. The DNA for the CDR3 is TGTGCCAGTAGTACAACTCAAAGGGGGCTGGGCACTGAAGCTTTCTTT.

The count of this clone is one. This rearrangement joins TRBV30 to TRBJ2-1; D gene unclear. Germline V CDR1 and CDR2: GTSNPN, SVGIG (reference sequence). Between the trimmed V and J ends, which lost 0 bases and 4 bases, there was a span of 4 bases. The CDR3 contains 12 residues. CDR3 in DNA: TGTGCCTGGAGTGTACCTTACAATGAGCAGTTCTTC. Protein: CAWSVPYNEQFF.

CDR3 bases: TGTGCCAGCAGTGAAGGAGCAGGGTCTGCTTTCTTT. Translation: CASSEGAGSAFF. The rearrangement joins TRBV6-1 to TRBJ1-1, with D possibly being TRBD1 (5 bases). The CDR3 is 12 residues long. Trimming stripped 1 base from V and 11 bases from J, with 11 bases between. The germline V gene encodes CDR1 MNHNS and CDR2 SASEGT.

The rearrangement uses TRBV11-1 and TRBJ1-1; D uncertain. Germline CDR1 SGHAT, CDR2 FQDESV (reference sequence). The CDR3 contains 14 residues. With 7 bases removed from V and 6 bases from J, the gap between germline ends came to 18 bases. The CDR3 nucleotides are TGTGCCAGCACCCTGACGAAGGAGAGACCTGAAGCTTTCTTT. Translated, it gives CASTLTKERPEAFF.

The chain is built from TRBV11-2 and TRBJ1-4, with unresolved D. CDR1 SGHAT and CDR2 FQNNGV come from the germline V gene. CDR3 length: 11 amino acids. The CDR3 nucleotides are TGTGCTGCTGGGTTGAATGAAAAACTGTTTTTT. Protein sequence: CAAGLNEKLFF.

Here the CDR3 DNA reads TGTGCCAGCAGCTTAGTAGGCCAGGGGGCGACCGGAAACACCATATATTTT. This sequence encodes CASSLVGQGATGNTIYF. The V and J genes are TRBV7-6 and TRBJ1-3, with 8 bases aligning to TRBD1. The CDR3 totals 17 residues. The V gene end was trimmed by 1 base and the J gene end by 4 bases; junction bases not matched to a gene: 9. CDR1 and CDR2 (germline): SGHVS, FNYEAQ. The whole variable domain, remainder taken from reference TRBV7-6 and TRBJ1-3, is GAGVSQSPRYKVTKRGQDVALRCDPISGHVSLYWYRQALGQGPEFLTYFNYEAQQDKSGLPNDRFSAERPEGSISTLTIQRTEQRDSAMYRCASSLVGQGATGNTIYFGEGSWLTVV.

This clone has more than one count but fewer than ten. V is TRBV7-9 and J is TRBJ2-7; D is unclear. Per germline, CDR1 SEHNR and CDR2 FQNEAQ (reference sequence). The CDR3 has 14 residues. The V and J ends lost 5 bases and 0 bases respectively, with 11 bases between them. The CDR3 nucleotides are TGTGCCAGCAGCGGCGAATCCCCCTCCTACGAGCAGTACTTC. Translated: CASSGESPSYEQYF.

The chain couples TRBV5-4 to TRBJ1-1; weak D call: TRBD1 (5 bases). The CDR3 runs to 13 residues. The V gene lost 3 bases and the J gene lost 1 base, with 7 bases spanning the gap. Per germline, CDR1 SGHNT and CDR2 YYREEE (reference sequence). In nucleotides, the CDR3 is TGTGCCAGCAGCTATACAGGGAACACTGAAGCTTTCTTT. Residues: CASSYTGNTEAFF. The full variable domain, its missing parts supplied by reference TRBV5-4 and TRBJ1-1, is ETGVTQSPTHLIKTRGQQVTLRCSSQSGHNTVSWYQQALGQGPQFIFQYYREEENGRGNFPPRFSGLQFPNYSSELNVNALELDDSALYLCASSYTGNTEAFFGQGTRLTVV.

This chain links TRBV7-9 with TRBJ1-6; D is unresolved. The CDR3 is made up of 11 amino acids. Germline values: CDR1 SEHNR, CDR2 FQNEAQ (reference sequence). V was trimmed by 6 bases and J by 11 bases, leaving 8 bases between them. In DNA, the CDR3 is TGTGCCAGCAGTGACTCGGCACCCCTCCACTTT. Its translation: CASSDSAPLHF.

The chain uses TRBV2 and TRBJ2-3; a possible D gene is TRBD2 (5 bases). CDR1 is SNHLY, CDR2 FYNNEI, per germline. The CDR3 is 15 amino acids. Trimming stripped 4 bases from V and 1 base from J, with 12 bases between. The CDR3, as DNA: TGTGCCAGCAGTGTTCGGGGAATGGGCACAGATACGCAGTATTTT. Translating it yields CASSVRGMGTDTQYF.

The rearrangement links TRBV6-5 to TRBJ1-2; possibly TRBD1 for D (5 bases). Trimming left V 0 bases short and J 4 bases short, with 6 bases between. Germline assignment: CDR1 MNHEY and CDR2 SVGAGI. The CDR3 has 13 amino acids. The CDR3 nucleotides read TGTGCCAGCAGTTACTCGGGGGTCTATGGCTACACCTTC. It yields the protein CASSYSGVYGYTF.

This clone came up a few times. The rearrangement links TRBV28 to TRBJ1-2; D is ambiguous. Trimming shortened V by 6 bases and J by 8 bases, and 19 bases separated the two germline ends. The CDR3 is 14 residues long. From germline, CDR1 is MDHEN and CDR2 SYDVKM. CDR3 sequence reads: CASRMGRTLWGYTF. Here the CDR3 DNA reads TGTGCCAGCAGAATGGGCCGGACGCTATGGGGCTACACCTTC.

V and J are TRBV30 and TRBJ1-6; 11 nucleotides line up with TRBD1. Trimming at V came to 1 base and at J to 6 bases, leaving 2 bases not matched to a gene. Germline V lookup: CDR1 GTSNPN, CDR2 SVGIG (reference sequence). The CDR3 is 15 amino acids. CDR3 nucleotide sequence: TGTGCCTGGAGTGAAGGGACAGGGGGTAATTCACCCCTCCACTTT. Protein: CAWSEGTGGNSPLHF.

The chain links TRBV5-4 to TRBJ1-2; 9 positions match TRBD1. The CDR3 sequence is 13 residues long. The germline gives CDR1 SGHNT, CDR2 YYREEE (reference sequence). Trimming cost V 2 bases and J 8 bases; bases outside gene matches: 4. The CDR3 DNA sequence: TGTGCCAGCAGCTTAGACAGGGGGTTCGGCTACACCTTC. Translating it yields CASSLDRGFGYTF.

The chain uses TRBV27 and TRBJ2-1, with a possible D match to TRBD2 (6 bases). This CDR3 contains 15 residues. Trimming shortened V by 9 bases and J by 0 bases, and 15 bases separated the two germline ends. The germline V gene encodes CDR1 MNHEY and CDR2 SMNVEV (reference sequence). This CDR3 reads CASSISGSSYNEQFF. The CDR3 region has the DNA TGTGCCAGTAGCATTAGCGGAAGCTCCTACAATGAGCAGTTCTTC.

The CDR3 DNA is TGTGCCAGCAGCTTAGCGTCCAGGGGAATGATGGATACGCAGTATTTT. It specifies CASSLASRGMMDTQYF. The J gene is TRBJ2-3, the V gene TRBV7-9, with D possibly matching TRBD1 (6 bases). Germline-derived CDR1 and CDR2 are SEHNR and FQNEAQ (reference sequence). CDR3 size: 16 residues. V lost 0 bases and J 6 bases, leaving 16 bases between the germline ends.

The rearrangement links TRBV9 to TRBJ1-1; the D gene is possibly TRBD1 (6 bases). This CDR3 is built from 15 residues. The V gene's germline CDR1 is SGDLS and CDR2 YYNGEE. The V gene lost 3 bases and the J gene lost 3 bases, with 15 bases spanning the gap. CDR3 in amino acids: CASSANRDKYTEAFF. CDR3 DNA sequence: TGTGCCAGCAGCGCGAACCGGGACAAGTACACTGAAGCTTTCTTT.

The chain has TRBV6-5 and TRBJ2-1, with D perhaps matching TRBD2 (7 bases). Germline CDR1 reads MNHEY; CDR2 reads SVGAGI. Trimming cost V 8 bases and J 8 bases, with 16 bases left between them. CDR3 length: 13 amino acids. The DNA for the CDR3 is TGTGCCAGCCCGCGGGGGCCGTCATATGAGCAGTTCTTC. Its protein is CASPRGPSYEQFF.

The chain uses TRBV28 and TRBJ1-2, with 9 positions matching TRBD1. The CDR3 is 14 residues long. Per the germline V gene, CDR1 is MDHEN and CDR2 is SYDVKM. V was pared by 4 bases and J by 6 bases, with 6 bases of the junction left unmatched. The CDR3 reads CASSSTGTGHGYTF. As DNA, the CDR3 is TGTGCCAGCAGTTCAACCGGGACAGGGCATGGCTACACCTTC.

The chain links TRBV9 to TRBJ1-1, with a tentative D call TRBD1 (5 bases). This CDR3 contains 13 residues. Between the trimmed V and J ends, which lost 2 bases and 4 bases, there was a span of 9 bases. From germline, CDR1 is SGDLS and CDR2 YYNGEE. CDR3 amino acids: CASSVTGGTEAFF. CDR3 coding DNA: TGTGCCAGCAGCGTTACGGGGGGCACTGAAGCTTTCTTT. Full variable domain (outside the CDR3, taken from reference TRBV9 and TRBJ1-1): DSGVTQTPKHLITATGQRVTLRCSPRSGDLSVYWYQQSLDQGLQFLIQYYNGEERAKGNILERFSAQQFPDLHSELNLSSLELGDSALYFCASSVTGGTEAFFGQGTRLTVV.

This sequence joins TRBV4-1 and TRBJ1-5, with TRBD1 matching over 9 bases. Per germline, CDR1 MGHRA and CDR2 YSYEKL. After removal of 1 base from V and 6 bases from J, the junction contained 7 bases not matched to a gene. The CDR3 contains 16 residues. CDR3 bases: TGCGCCAGCAGCCAAGTCGGACAGGGGATTTTTCAGCCCCAGCATTTT. Translated, it gives CASSQVGQGIFQPQHF.

The chain has TRBV11-2 and TRBJ2-7; 10 bases fit TRBD2. From germline, CDR1 is SGHAT and CDR2 FQNNGV. The CDR3 totals 15 residues. V trimming: 0 bases; J trimming: 3 bases; junction bases outside the gene matches: 2. In DNA form, the CDR3 reads TGTGCCAGCAGCTTAGAAGGACTAGCGGTCTACGAGCAGTACTTC. This codes for CASSLEGLAVYEQYF.

V usage is TRBV28 and J usage is TRBJ2-2; D may be TRBD1 (6 bases). The V gene lost 5 bases and the J gene lost 4 bases, with 14 bases spanning the gap. CDR1 is MDHEN, CDR2 SYDVKM, per germline. The CDR3 extends over 15 amino acids. The CDR3 coding sequence is TGTGCCAGCAGTACCCCAGGGGCCCTCACCGGGGAGCTGTTTTTT. It encodes CASSTPGALTGELFF.

The V call is TRBV5-4, the J call TRBJ1-2, with no clear D. The CDR3 is 13 residues long. The V and J ends lost 4 bases and 5 bases respectively, with 12 bases between them. CDR1 SGHNT and CDR2 YYREEE come from the germline V gene (reference sequence). For the CDR3, the DNA is TGTGCCAGCAGCCCCGGCGGTGGGTATGGCTACACCTTC. Its translation: CASSPGGGYGYTF.

The rearrangement links TRBV6-5 to TRBJ2-2; D is perhaps TRBD1 or TRBD2 (5 bases each). V gave up 7 bases and J gave up 3 bases, with 15 bases separating them. CDR1 and CDR2 from the germline V gene are MNHEY and SVGAGI. This CDR3 has 15 amino acids. The CDR3 loop is CASTIGAGDTGELFF. The CDR3 DNA follows: TGTGCCAGCACAATCGGGGCCGGGGACACCGGGGAGCTGTTTTTT.

V and J are TRBV28 and TRBJ1-1; D is undetermined. This CDR3 region has 14 residues. CDR1 is MDHEN and CDR2 is SYDVKM in the germline V gene. Trimming stripped 6 bases from V and 0 bases from J, with 11 bases between. The CDR3 region has the DNA TGTGCCAGCAGCAACCGGGCGTTGAACACTGAAGCTTTCTTT. Translating gives CASSNRALNTEAFF.

This clone occurred once. V gene TRBV27 combines with J gene TRBJ1-1, with TRBD1 matching over 11 bases. Germline assignment: CDR1 MNHEY and CDR2 SMNVEV (reference sequence). V shed 7 bases, J shed 5 bases, and the junction held 9 bases outside the gene matches. The CDR3 is made up of 15 amino acids. This CDR3 reads CASISAGQGGTEAFF. The CDR3 nucleotides read TGTGCCAGCATTTCCGCGGGACAGGGGGGAACTGAAGCTTTCTTT.

The chain links TRBV12-5 to TRBJ2-7, with D uncertain. The CDR3 has 12 residues. The ends were cut back, 8 bases at V and 2 bases at J, with 10 bases in the middle. Germline V gives CDR1 LGHNT, CDR2 FRNRAP. CDR3: CASRGETYEQYF. Written as DNA, the CDR3 is TGTGCTAGTCGTGGGGAAACCTACGAGCAGTACTTC.

The chain is built from TRBV19 and TRBJ1-1; 9 positions agree with TRBD1. The CDR3 has 15 residues. Germline V CDR1 and CDR2: LNHDA, SQIVND (reference sequence). Losses at the gene ends were 5 bases for V and 5 bases for J; bases not matched to a gene: 9. CDR3 in DNA: TGTGCCAGTAGTTCTTCGGACAGGGGAGGAACTGAAGCTTTCTTT. Translated: CASSSSDRGGTEAFF.

This clone has just one count. The gene calls are TRBV2 and TRBJ1-3, with D tentatively TRBD1 (5 bases). V was pared by 4 bases and J by 4 bases, with 11 bases between. The CDR3 covers 14 residues. Germline V gene lookup returns CDR1 SNHLY and CDR2 FYNNEI. CDR3 DNA sequence: TGTGCCAGCAGTGGGGGACTGGGAGGAAACACCATATATTTT. Its translation is CASSGGLGGNTIYF.

The chain employs TRBV28 and TRBJ2-7; D possibly corresponds to TRBD1 (6 bases). CDR3 length equals 15 residues. V lost 6 bases and J 1 base, leaving 16 bases between the germline ends. Per the germline V gene, CDR1 is MDHEN and CDR2 is SYDVKM. The CDR3, as DNA: TGTGCCAGCAGATCTCAGGGGACCGAGTCCTACGAGCAGTACTTC. It is translated as CASRSQGTESYEQYF.